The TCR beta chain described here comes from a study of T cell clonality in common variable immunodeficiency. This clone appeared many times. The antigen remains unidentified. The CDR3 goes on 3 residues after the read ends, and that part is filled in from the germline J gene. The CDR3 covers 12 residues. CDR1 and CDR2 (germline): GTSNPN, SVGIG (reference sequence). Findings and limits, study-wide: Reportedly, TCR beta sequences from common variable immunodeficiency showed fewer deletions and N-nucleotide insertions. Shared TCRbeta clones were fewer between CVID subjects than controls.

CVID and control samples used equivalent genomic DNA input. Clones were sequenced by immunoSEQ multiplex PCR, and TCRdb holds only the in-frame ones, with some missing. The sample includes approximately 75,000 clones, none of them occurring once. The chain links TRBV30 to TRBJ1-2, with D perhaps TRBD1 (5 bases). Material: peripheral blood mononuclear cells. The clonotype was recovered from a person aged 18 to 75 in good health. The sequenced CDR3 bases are TGTGCCTGGAGTTTAGGGGATGAAGGC. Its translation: CAWSLGDEG. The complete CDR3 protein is CAWSLGDEGYTF.